A selection of T cell receptor beta chains follows, all from one sample in a study of neurological immune-mediated disorders. MiXCR was run by TCRdb on the 5' RACE reads, yielding one entry per CDR3 protein. This table holds roughly 74,000 distinct CDR3 sequences, 4% to 6% found once. Source material: PBMCs. These receptor sequences come from a man aged 18-30 years with multiple sclerosis. The CDR3 runs from the conserved cysteine through the conserved F or W. The order of the fields is V gene, J gene, CDR3 length, D gene, clone size, CDR3 protein, CDR3 DNA. The D gene is left open where the match is weak. A row's size may be missing; if present it is once, few, many or a size class.

TRBV29-1	TRBJ1-2	13	.	many	CSVGGEINYGYTF	TGCAGCGTTGGCGGGGAAATTAACTATGGCTACACCTTC
TRBV5-6	TRBJ2-7	15	.	many	CASSLAGGGYYEQYF	TGTGCCAGCAGCTTGGCCGGTGGCGGTTACTACGAGCAGTACTTC
TRBV5-1	TRBJ2-7	15	TRBD2	many	CASSFGTSGGDEQYF	TGCGCCAGCAGCTTCGGGACTAGCGGGGGCGACGAGCAGTACTTC
TRBV15	TRBJ2-1	16	.	many	CATSRSSASSYNEQFF	TGTGCCACCAGCAGGTCGTCGGCTAGCTCCTACAATGAGCAGTTCTTC
TRBV6-2/TRBV6-3	TRBJ2-1	10	.	few	CASRGVEQFF	TGTGCCAGCAGGGGGGTAGAGCAGTTCTTC
TRBV7-2	TRBJ2-7	13	.	many	CASSLPSFTEQYF	TGTGCCAGCAGCTTACCCTCGTTCACCGAGCAGTACTTC
TRBV20-1	TRBJ2-7	19	.	many	CSARDRAVRDLIISSEQYF	TGCAGTGCTAGAGATCGAGCTGTAAGGGACCTCATTATCTCCTCCGAGCAGTACTTC
TRBV29-1	TRBJ2-1	10	.	many	CSASDAEQFF	TGCAGCGCCTCCGACGCTGAGCAGTTCTTC
TRBV6-2/TRBV6-3	TRBJ2-6	15	.	many	CASSSRGSGANVLTF	TGTGCCAGCAGTTCCAGAGGCTCTGGGGCCAACGTCCTGACTTTC
TRBV2	TRBJ2-2	18	TRBD1	many	CASQPIFLGQGGSGELFF	TGTGCCAGTCAGCCTATTTTCCTGGGACAGGGAGGGTCCGGGGAGCTGTTTTTT
TRBV7-9	TRBJ2-7	16	.	few	CASSPPVGRDSYEQYF	TGTGCCAGCAGCCCACCCGTCGGCAGGGACTCGTACGAGCAGTACTTC
TRBV5-1	TRBJ1-1	13	.	many	CASSLAGTVGAFF	TGCGCCAGCAGCTTGGCGGGGACGGTAGGAGCTTTCTTT
TRBV18	TRBJ2-7	14	.	few	CASSSYATGYEQYF	TGTGCCAGCTCATCTTACGCGACGGGTTACGAGCAGTACTTC
TRBV12-3/TRBV12-4	TRBJ2-7	14	.	few	CASSFDPKTYEQYF	TGTGCCAGCAGTTTCGACCCAAAGACCTACGAGCAGTACTTC
TRBV5-1	TRBJ2-3	13	.	many	CASSLDSTHTQYF	TGCGCCAGCAGCTTGGACAGCACACATACGCAGTATTTT
TRBV5-1	TRBJ1-1	13	TRBD1	.	CASNPGGPTEAFF	TGCGCCAGCAACCCAGGGGGGCCCACTGAAGCTTTCTTT